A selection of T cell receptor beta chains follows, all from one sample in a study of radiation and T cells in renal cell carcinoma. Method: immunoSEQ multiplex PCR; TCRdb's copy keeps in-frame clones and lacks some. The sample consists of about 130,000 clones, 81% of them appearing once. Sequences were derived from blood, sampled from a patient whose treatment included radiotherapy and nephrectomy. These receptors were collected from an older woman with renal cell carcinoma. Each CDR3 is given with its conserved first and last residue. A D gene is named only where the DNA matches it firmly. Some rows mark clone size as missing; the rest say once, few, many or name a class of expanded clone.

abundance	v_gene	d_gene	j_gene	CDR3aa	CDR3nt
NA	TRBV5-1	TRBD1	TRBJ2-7	CASSSTGQGAAEQYF	TGCGCCAGCAGCTCTACGGGACAGGGGGCCGCCGAGCAGTACTTC
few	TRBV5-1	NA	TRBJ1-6	CASSPDSGQPPLHF	TGCGCCAGCAGCCCAGATTCGGGACAACCACCCCTCCACTTT
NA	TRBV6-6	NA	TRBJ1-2	CASSYGPGSDGYTF	TGTGCCAGCAGTTACGGGCCGGGTTCGGATGGCTACACCTTC
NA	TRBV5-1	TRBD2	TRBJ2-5	CASSSSGRGETQYF	TGCGCCAGCAGCTCCAGCGGGAGGGGGGAGACCCAGTACTTC
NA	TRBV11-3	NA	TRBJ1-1	CASSLDAENTEAFF	TGTGCCAGCAGCTTAGATGCGGAGAACACTGAAGCTTTCTTT
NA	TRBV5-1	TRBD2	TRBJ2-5	CASSSPLAGGLISGGTQYF	TGCGCCAGCAGCTCCCCCTTGGCGGGGGGGCTAATATCAGGGGGGACCCAGTACTTC
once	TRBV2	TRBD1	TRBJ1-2	CASKDRRTNYGYTF	TGTGCCAGTAAGGACAGGCGGACTAACTATGGCTACACCTTC
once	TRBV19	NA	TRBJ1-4	CASSQGINEKLFF	TGTGCCAGTAGTCAAGGCATTAATGAAAAACTGTTTTTT
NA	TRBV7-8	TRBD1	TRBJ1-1	CASSTTGVETEAFF	TGTGCCAGCAGCACCACAGGGGTGGAAACTGAAGCTTTCTTT
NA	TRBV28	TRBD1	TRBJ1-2	CASSGSTGGNYGYTF	TGTGCCAGCAGTGGGTCCACAGGGGGTAACTATGGCTACACCTTC
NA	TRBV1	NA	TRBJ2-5	CLPPAPGAGETQYF	TGCCTCCCACCAGCCCCAGGGGCCGGGGAGACCCAGTACTTC
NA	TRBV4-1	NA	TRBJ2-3	CASSQPELTDTQYF	TGCGCCAGCAGCCAACCAGAATTAACAGATACGCAGTATTTT
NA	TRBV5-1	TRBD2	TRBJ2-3	CASTLSGRALDTQYF	TGCGCCAGCACCCTTAGCGGGAGGGCCTTAGATACGCAGTATTTT
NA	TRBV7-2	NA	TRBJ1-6	CASRPDPVDNSPLHF	TGTGCCAGCAGACCAGACCCTGTGGATAATTCACCCCTCCACTTT
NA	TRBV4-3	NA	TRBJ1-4	CASSQDHGAEEKLFF	TGCGCCAGCAGCCAAGATCACGGGGCAGAGGAAAAACTGTTTTTT
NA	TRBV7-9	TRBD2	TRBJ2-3	CASSLATIAGEDTQYF	TGTGCCAGCAGCTTAGCGACGATAGCGGGAGAAGATACGCAGTATTTT
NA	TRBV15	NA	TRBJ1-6	CATSRAGRSSPLHF	TGTGCCACCAGCAGGGCCGGTCGGAGTTCACCCCTCCACTTT
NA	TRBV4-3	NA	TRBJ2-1	CASSQSVLLGIDEQFF	TGCGCCAGCAGCCAGTCGGTCCTCCTAGGGATCGATGAGCAGTTCTTC